The 18 T cell receptor beta chains listed next were all sequenced from one sample in a study of TET2 disruption in CD19-targeted CAR T cells. Sample treatment: autologous CTL019 cells: CD19 CAR with 4-1BB and CD3 zeta domains. Libraries were prepared by immunoSEQ multiplex PCR; TCRdb keeps only in-frame clonotypes and omits some of them. The listing records approximately 2,100 clones. No antigens are known for them. The sample in question was CD8+ T cells sorted from cultured blood T cells, obtained for CD19 CAR T cell therapy. All receptors come from a man aged 65 to 79 with chronic lymphocytic leukemia.

Of note for this clone: The DNA ends 3 residues before the CDR3 does, and the rest of the CDR3 is filled in from the germline J gene. The chain joins TRBV27 to TRBJ1-1; D gene ambiguous. The CDR3 runs to 15 residues. Trimming shortened V by 4 bases and J by 5 bases, and 17 bases separated the two germline ends. Per the germline V gene, CDR1 is MNHEY and CDR2 is SMNVEV (reference sequence). Incomplete CDR3 DNA: TGTGCCAGCAGTTCCCCGACTAACCGGAGGACTGAA. The encoded protein is CASSSPTNRRTE. The full CDR3 protein is CASSSPTNRRTEAFF.

This clone is classed as medium-sized by frequency. The read ends 3 residues before the CDR3 terminus; that terminus is restored from the germline J gene. The V gene is TRBV5-5, the J gene TRBJ1-1; 8 bases are a match to TRBD1. Germline CDR1 reads SGHKS; CDR2 reads YYEKEE (reference sequence). This CDR3 spans 14 amino acids. J lost 5 bases, V lost 0 bases, and 3 bases had no gene match. The chain's CDR3 is CASSLGRGHTEAFF. The part of the CDR3 DNA that was read is TGTGCCAGCAGCTTGGGCAGGGGGCATACTGAA.

As for this clone: The read ends 3 residues shy of where the CDR3 ends; the end is completed using the germline J gene. The chain combines TRBV27 with TRBJ1-2, with 7 bases aligning to TRBD1. The V gene's germline CDR1 is MNHEY and CDR2 SMNVEV (reference sequence). The CDR3 has 13 amino acids. This CDR3 reads CASSSEFRGAYTF. CDR3 DNA (partial): TGTGCCAGCAGCTCAGAGTTCAGGGGGGCC.

Its frequency marks this clone as medium-sized. The read stops 3 residues short of the end of the CDR3; the missing end is completed from the germline J gene. The chain uses TRBV20-1 and TRBJ2-7; perhaps TRBD1 as D (5 bases). CDR1 and CDR2 (germline): DFQATT, SNEGSKA (reference sequence). Trimming pared 2 bases from V and 1 base from J, leaving 12 bases between. The CDR3 runs to 14 residues. CDR3 bases read: TGCAGTGCTAGAAAAAACAGGTTTTCCTACGAG. Encoded protein: CSARKNRFSYE. The full-length CDR3 reads as CSARKNRFSYEQYF.

CDR3 loop: CASSDWSSGYNEQFF. Partial CDR3 DNA: TGTGCCAGCAGTGATTGGTCTAGCGGATACAATGAG. This chain links TRBV2 with TRBJ2-1; 7 bases align to TRBD2. The read falls 3 residues short of the CDR3 end, and the missing part is taken from the germline J gene. CDR1 and CDR2 from the germline V gene are SNHLY and FYNNEI. J lost 4 bases, V lost 3 bases, and 6 bases had no gene match. CDR3 length: 15 residues. The complete variable domain, with remaining parts taken from reference TRBV2 and TRBJ2-1, reads EPEVTQTPSHQVTQMGQEVILRCVPISNHLYFYWYRQILGQKVEFLVSFYNNEISEKSEIFDDQFSVERPDGSNFTLKIRSTKLEDSAMYFCASSDWSSGYNEQFFGPGTRLTVL.

A word on this clone: The observed sequence ends 3 residues before the CDR3 terminus, with the missing tail filled in from the germline J gene. The chain couples TRBV5-5 to TRBJ2-3, with D possibly TRBD1 on 6 matching bases. The CDR3 spans 15 residues. Germline CDR1 is SGHKS and CDR2 is YYEKEE (reference sequence). Trimming cost V 4 bases and J 0 bases, with 12 bases left between them. CDR3 DNA, as far as it was read: TGTGCCAGCAGCGTGGGGGCTCTCAGCACAGATACG. It encodes CASSVGALSTDT. The entire CDR3 sequence reads CASSVGALSTDTQYF.

On this clone itself: Read sequence stops 3 residues before the CDR3 end, and the germline J gene provides the missing end. V usage is TRBV5-1 and J usage is TRBJ1-2; D remains ambiguous. CDR1 SGHRS and CDR2 YFSETQ come from the germline V gene. The CDR3 is 16 residues long. The covered CDR3 bases are TGCGCCAGCAGCTTGGGTCCTAGCGGGGATTACACTGAG. Residues: CASSLGPSGDYTE. The entire CDR3 protein is CASSLGPSGDYTEYTF.

In terms of frequency, this clone is medium-sized. The observed sequence ends 3 residues before the CDR3 terminus, with the missing tail filled in from the germline J gene. J is TRBJ2-7 and V is TRBV4-1; D perhaps matches TRBD1 (6 bases). The CDR3 covers 14 residues. V lost 1 base and J 2 bases, leaving 9 bases between the germline ends. Looked up from germline, CDR1 is MGHRA and CDR2 is YSYEKL. The CDR3: CASSQGTGPYEQYF. The covered CDR3 bases are TGCGCCAGCAGCCAAGGAACAGGGCCCTACGAG.

Comment on this clone: The CDR3 end lies 3 residues beyond the end of the read and is filled in from the germline J gene. The chain has TRBV27 and TRBJ1-2, with 9 bases aligning to TRBD1. Germline loops: CDR1 MNHEY, CDR2 SMNVEV (reference sequence). V trimming: 0 bases; J trimming: 4 bases; junction bases outside the gene matches: 9. The CDR3 spans 17 residues. The CDR3 DNA, read in part, is TGTGCCAGCAGTTTATCACAACAGGGGGCGTTTTCCTATGGC. It is translated as CASSLSQQGAFSYG. The entire CDR3 reads CASSLSQQGAFSYGYTF.

Concerning this clone: A junction end diverges from the germline sequence, so it may reflect a read error. The read is 3 residues too short to cover the CDR3 end, so that end is filled in from the germline J gene. This chain connects TRBV12-3 or TRBV12-4 to TRBJ1-2; D gene uncertain. This CDR3 has 13 amino acids. The CDR3 loop reads CASSLTPDYGYTF. Incomplete CDR3 DNA: TGTGCCAGCAGTTTAACACCGGACTATGGT.

By frequency, this clone registers medium-sized. The CDR3 goes on 3 residues after the read ends, and that part is filled in from the germline J gene. The chain uses TRBV12-3 or TRBV12-4 and TRBJ2-1; D is possibly TRBD2 (6 bases). This CDR3 spans 13 amino acids. Trimming removed 1 base from V and 8 bases from J, with 9 bases in between. CDR3: CASSLGPGDEQFF. The covered CDR3 bases are TGTGCCAGCAGTTTAGGTCCGGGGGATGAG.

This clone registers medium-sized by frequency. Read sequence stops 3 residues before the CDR3 end, and the germline J gene provides the missing end. The chain has TRBV12-3 or TRBV12-4 and TRBJ1-2, with 10 bases aligning to TRBD1. This CDR3 region has 15 residues. After removal of 9 bases from V and 3 bases from J, the junction contained 10 bases not matched to a gene. Here the CDR3 reads CASSSGTGADYGYTF. Partial CDR3 DNA: TGTGCCAGTTCCTCTGGGACAGGGGCCGACTATGGC.

This CDR3 reads CASALAGSYNEAFF. CDR3 DNA (partial): TGTGCCAGCGCCCTGGCAGGTTCTTACAATGAG. V usage is TRBV7-9 and J usage is TRBJ1-1; D uncertain. The CDR3 goes on 3 residues after the read ends, and that part is filled in from the germline J gene. Per germline, CDR1 SEHNR and CDR2 FQNEAQ (reference sequence). The CDR3 length is 14 residues. Together with reference TRBV7-9 and TRBJ1-1, the CDR3 gives the full variable domain: DTGVSQNPRHKITKRGQNVTFRCDPISEHNRLYWYRQTLGQGPEFLTYFQNEAQLEKSRLLSDRFSAERPKGSFSTLEIQRTEQGDSAMYLCASALAGSYNEAFFGQGTRLTVV.

This clone ranks as medium-sized in terms of frequency. Coverage ceases 3 residues before the CDR3 finishes, and the germline J gene fills in the end. The V call is TRBV19, the J call TRBJ1-2; weak D call: TRBD1 (6 bases). This CDR3 region has 14 residues. Between the trimmed V and J ends, which lost 0 bases and 2 bases, there was a span of 7 bases. The V gene's germline CDR1 is LNHDA and CDR2 SQIVND (reference sequence). Incomplete CDR3 DNA: TGTGCCAGTAGTATAGATGACAGGAACTATGGC. Translating it yields CASSIDDRNYG. The whole CDR3 reads CASSIDDRNYGYTF.

Considering frequency, this clone is medium-sized. The read falls 3 residues short of the CDR3 end, and the missing part is taken from the germline J gene. The genes are TRBV19 and TRBJ2-3, with 10 bases identical to TRBD1. Germline CDR1 LNHDA, CDR2 SQIVND (reference sequence). The ends lost 1 base at V and 3 bases at J; junction bases unmatched: 4. This CDR3 spans 16 amino acids. Partial CDR3 DNA: TGTGCCAGTAGTATAGTCGGGACAGGGGAGACAGATACG. Translated: CASSIVGTGETDT. The whole CDR3 is CASSIVGTGETDTQYF.

This clone ranks as medium-sized in terms of frequency. CDR3 sequence reads: CASSLGGTYNEQFF. The sequenced CDR3 bases are TGTGCCAGCAGCTTAGGCGGGACTTACAATGAG. This sequence joins TRBV7-2 and TRBJ2-1, with D maybe TRBD2 (6 bases). Sequencing ends 3 residues short of the CDR3 end; the germline J gene provides the rest. The CDR3 has 14 amino acids. Germline V gene sequence: CDR1 SGHTA, CDR2 FQGNSA. Trimming took 1 base from V and 4 from J, leaving 8 bases between them.

Note on this clone: The CDR3 end is not reached by the read, which stops 3 residues before it; the germline J gene fills it in. The V and J genes are TRBV6-2 or TRBV6-3 and TRBJ2-1; perhaps TRBD1 as D (6 bases). The length of the CDR3 is 16 residues. Between the trimmed V and J ends, which lost 6 bases and 8 bases, there was a span of 23 bases. Looked up from germline, CDR1 is MNHEY and CDR2 is SVGEGT. CDR3 protein: CASSTPLQGPRDEQFF. The CDR3 DNA, read in part, is TGTGCCAGCAGCACCCCCCTACAGGGCCCTCGGGATGAG.

Note on this clone: One end of the junction fails to match germline, which may point to a read error. From the germline J gene comes the end of the CDR3, since the read stops 3 residues before it. The sample holds other DNA sequences that translate to the same CDR3. The chain combines TRBV7-9 with TRBJ2-7; 7 bases are a match to TRBD1. CDR1 is SEHNR, CDR2 FQNEAQ, per germline (reference sequence). This CDR3 is 13 amino acids long. The CDR3 here is CSSSPGTAYEQYF. CDR3 DNA, as far as it was read: TGTTCCAGCAGTCCCGGGACAGCCTACGAG.